This T cell receptor beta chain came from a study of tumor-infiltrating lymphocytes in primary liver carcinoma. This clonotype has at least ten counts. Germline CDR1 and CDR2: MNHEY and SVGAGI. Losses at the gene ends were 0 bases for V and 6 bases for J; bases not matched to a gene: 9. This CDR3 has 17 residues. Researchers drew blood RNA from unsorted whole blood and extracted germline DNA as well. Starting material of 400 to 600 ng total RNA yielded TCR beta cDNA via a constant-region primer. Slightly modified ARM-PCR, run as three nested multiplex PCR rounds, produced the TCR beta libraries. A C-beta reverse primer was combined with TRBV1-TRBV30 forward primers in the first two PCR rounds, and each round had roughly 9 cycles. Using its own MiXCR run on the multiplex PCR reads, TCRdb lists one record per CDR3 protein. The data show some 200,000 distinct CDR3 sequences, with approximately 65% seen just once and around 7.1% held by the top ten.

The TCR was taken from a woman in her sixties with primary liver carcinoma and hepatitis B virus infection. Source material: peripheral blood. The chain has TRBV6-5 and TRBJ1-4; 8 bases agree with TRBD1. The CDR3 protein is CASSYSIPQGEDEKLFF. The CDR3 DNA reads TGTGCCAGCAGTTACTCGATCCCACAGGGGGAGGATGAAAAACTGTTTTTT.